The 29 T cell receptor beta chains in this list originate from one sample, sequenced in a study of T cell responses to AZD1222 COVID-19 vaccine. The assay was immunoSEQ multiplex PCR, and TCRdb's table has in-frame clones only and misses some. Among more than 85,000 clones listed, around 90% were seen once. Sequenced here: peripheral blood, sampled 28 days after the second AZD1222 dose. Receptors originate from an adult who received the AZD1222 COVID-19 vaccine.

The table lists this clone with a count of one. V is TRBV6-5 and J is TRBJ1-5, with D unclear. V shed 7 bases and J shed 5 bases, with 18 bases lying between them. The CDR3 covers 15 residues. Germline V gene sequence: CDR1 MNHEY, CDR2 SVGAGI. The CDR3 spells CASTSLAASDQPQHF. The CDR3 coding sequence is TGTGCCAGCACGTCGTTGGCCGCGTCGGATCAGCCCCAGCATTTT.

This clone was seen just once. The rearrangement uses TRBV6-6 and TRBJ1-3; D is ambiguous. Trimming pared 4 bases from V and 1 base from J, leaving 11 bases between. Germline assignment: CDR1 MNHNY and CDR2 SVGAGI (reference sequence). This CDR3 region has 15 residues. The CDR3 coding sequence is TGTGCCAGCAGTTCACCCGGGAGGTCTGGAAACACCATATATTTT. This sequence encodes CASSSPGRSGNTIYF.

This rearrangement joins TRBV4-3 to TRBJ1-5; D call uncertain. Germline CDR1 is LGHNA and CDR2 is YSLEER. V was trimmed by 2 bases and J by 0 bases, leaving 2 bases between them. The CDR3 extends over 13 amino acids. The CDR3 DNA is TGCGCCAGCAGCCAAAGTAGCAATCAGCCCCAGCATTTT. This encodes CASSQSSNQPQHF.

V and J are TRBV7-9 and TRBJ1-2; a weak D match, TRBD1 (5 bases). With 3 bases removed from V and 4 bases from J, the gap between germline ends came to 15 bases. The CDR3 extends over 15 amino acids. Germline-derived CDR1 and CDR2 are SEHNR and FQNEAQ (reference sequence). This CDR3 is CASSFDGGSGYGYTF. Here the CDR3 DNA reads TGTGCCAGCAGCTTTGACGGGGGAAGCGGCTATGGCTACACCTTC.

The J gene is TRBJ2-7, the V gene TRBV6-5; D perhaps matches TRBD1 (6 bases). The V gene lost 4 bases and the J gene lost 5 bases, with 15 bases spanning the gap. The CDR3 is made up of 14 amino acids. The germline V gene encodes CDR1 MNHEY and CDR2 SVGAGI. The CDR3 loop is CASSSLGRGHEQYF. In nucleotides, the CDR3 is TGTGCCAGCAGTTCCCTGGGCAGGGGTCACGAGCAGTACTTC.

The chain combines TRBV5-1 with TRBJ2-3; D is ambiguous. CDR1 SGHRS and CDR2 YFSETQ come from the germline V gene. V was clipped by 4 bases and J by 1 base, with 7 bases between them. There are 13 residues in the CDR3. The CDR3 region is CASSVFRTDTQYF. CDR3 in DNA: TGCGCCAGCAGCGTCTTCCGCACAGATACGCAGTATTTT.

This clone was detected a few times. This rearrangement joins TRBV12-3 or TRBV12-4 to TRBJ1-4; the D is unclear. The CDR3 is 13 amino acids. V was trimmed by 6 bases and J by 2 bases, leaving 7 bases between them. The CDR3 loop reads CASRSGTNEKLFF. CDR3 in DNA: TGTGCCAGCAGATCCGGGACTAATGAAAAACTGTTTTTT.

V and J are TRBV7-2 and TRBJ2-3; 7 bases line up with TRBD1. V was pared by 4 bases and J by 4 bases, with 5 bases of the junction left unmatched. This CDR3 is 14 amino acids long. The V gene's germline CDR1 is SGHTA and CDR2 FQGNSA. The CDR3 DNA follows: TGTGCCAGCAGCTCTGACAGGGCTGCAGATACGCAGTATTTT. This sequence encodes CASSSDRAADTQYF.

The CDR3 nucleotides are TGTGCCAGCAGCTTAAGTCAACAGGGGGGGGAAAAACTGTTTTTT. Protein: CASSLSQQGGEKLFF. The V and J genes are TRBV7-2 and TRBJ1-4; TRBD1 aligns across 8 bases. This CDR3 is 15 amino acids long. Losses at the gene ends were 2 bases for V and 8 bases for J; bases not matched to a gene: 7. Germline V CDR1 and CDR2: SGHTA, FQGNSA.

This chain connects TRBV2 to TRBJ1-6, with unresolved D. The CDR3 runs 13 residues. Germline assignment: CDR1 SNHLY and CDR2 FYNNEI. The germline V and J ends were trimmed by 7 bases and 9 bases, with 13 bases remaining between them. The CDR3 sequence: CASNLQERSPLHF. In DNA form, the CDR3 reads TGTGCCAGCAATCTCCAGGAGCGTTCACCCCTCCACTTT.

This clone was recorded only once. The CDR3 DNA reads as TGCGCCAGCAGCCGGTGGGGGGTGAACTATGGCTACACCTTC. It encodes CASSRWGVNYGYTF. The J gene is TRBJ1-2, the V gene TRBV4-1, with D tentatively TRBD1 (5 bases). In germline, CDR1 is MGHRA, CDR2 YSYEKL. The V end lost 4 bases, the J end lost 2 bases, and 11 bases lay between the germline ends. The CDR3 is made up of 14 amino acids.

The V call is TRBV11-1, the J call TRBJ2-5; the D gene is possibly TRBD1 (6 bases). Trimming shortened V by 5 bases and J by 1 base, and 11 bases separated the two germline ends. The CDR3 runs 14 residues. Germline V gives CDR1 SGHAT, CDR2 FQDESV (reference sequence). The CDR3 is CASSHRDTQETQYF. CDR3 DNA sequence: TGTGCCAGCAGCCACCGGGACACCCAAGAGACCCAGTACTTC. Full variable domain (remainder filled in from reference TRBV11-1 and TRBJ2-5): EAEVAQSPRYKITEKSQAVAFWCDPISGHATLYWYRQILGQGPELLVQFQDESVVDDSQLPKDRFSAERLKGVDSTLKIQPAELGDSAMYLCASSHRDTQETQYFGPGTRLLVL.

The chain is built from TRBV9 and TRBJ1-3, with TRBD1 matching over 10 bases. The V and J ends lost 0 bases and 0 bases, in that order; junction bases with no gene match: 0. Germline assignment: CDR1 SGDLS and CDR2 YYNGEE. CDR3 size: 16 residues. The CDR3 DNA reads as TGTGCCAGCAGCGTAGGGGACAGGGGCTCTGGAAACACCATATATTTT. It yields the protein CASSVGDRGSGNTIYF.

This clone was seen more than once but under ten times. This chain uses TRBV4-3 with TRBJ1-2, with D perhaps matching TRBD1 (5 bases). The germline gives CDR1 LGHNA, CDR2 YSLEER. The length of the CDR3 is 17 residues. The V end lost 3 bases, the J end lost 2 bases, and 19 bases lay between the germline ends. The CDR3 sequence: CASSHGEGVDANYGYTF. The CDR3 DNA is TGCGCCAGCAGCCATGGGGAAGGGGTGGATGCAAACTATGGCTACACCTTC.

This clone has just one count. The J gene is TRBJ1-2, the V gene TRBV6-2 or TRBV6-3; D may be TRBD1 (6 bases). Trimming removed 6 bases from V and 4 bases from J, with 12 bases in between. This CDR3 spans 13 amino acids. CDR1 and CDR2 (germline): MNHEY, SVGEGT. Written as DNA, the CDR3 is TGTGCCAGCAGCATGGACAGCTCCTATGGCTACACCTTC. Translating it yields CASSMDSSYGYTF.

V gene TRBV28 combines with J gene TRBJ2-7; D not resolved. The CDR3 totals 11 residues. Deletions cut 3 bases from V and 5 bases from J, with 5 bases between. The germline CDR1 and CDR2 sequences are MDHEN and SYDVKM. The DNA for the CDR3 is TGTGCCAGCAGTTTTTTACACGAGCAGTACTTC. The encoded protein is CASSFLHEQYF.

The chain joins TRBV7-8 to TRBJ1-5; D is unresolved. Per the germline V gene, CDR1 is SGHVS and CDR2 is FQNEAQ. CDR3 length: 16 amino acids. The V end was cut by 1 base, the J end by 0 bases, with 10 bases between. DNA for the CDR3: TGTGCCAGCAGCTTAGGGGCAGGACTTAGCAATCAGCCCCAGCATTTT. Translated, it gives CASSLGAGLSNQPQHF.

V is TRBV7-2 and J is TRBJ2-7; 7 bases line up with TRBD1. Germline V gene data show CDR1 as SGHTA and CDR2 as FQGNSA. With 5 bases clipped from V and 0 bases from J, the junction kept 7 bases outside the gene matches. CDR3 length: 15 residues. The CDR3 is CASSKGTVSSYEQYF. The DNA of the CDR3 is TGTGCCAGCAGCAAAGGGACAGTGAGCTCCTACGAGCAGTACTTC.

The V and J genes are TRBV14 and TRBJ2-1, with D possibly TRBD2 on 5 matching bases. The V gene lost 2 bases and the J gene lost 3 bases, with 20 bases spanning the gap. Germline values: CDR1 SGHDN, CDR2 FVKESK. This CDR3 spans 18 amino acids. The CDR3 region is CASSQLPVRGYYYNEQFF. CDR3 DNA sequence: TGTGCCAGCAGCCAACTCCCGGTCCGGGGATATTACTACAATGAGCAGTTCTTC.

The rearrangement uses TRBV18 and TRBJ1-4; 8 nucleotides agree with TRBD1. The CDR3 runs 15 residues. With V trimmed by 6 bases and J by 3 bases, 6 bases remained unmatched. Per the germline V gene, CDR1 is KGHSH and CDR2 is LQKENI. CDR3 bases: TGTGCCAGCTCGTATCCAGGGGGCTCTAATGAAAAACTGTTTTTT. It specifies CASSYPGGSNEKLFF.

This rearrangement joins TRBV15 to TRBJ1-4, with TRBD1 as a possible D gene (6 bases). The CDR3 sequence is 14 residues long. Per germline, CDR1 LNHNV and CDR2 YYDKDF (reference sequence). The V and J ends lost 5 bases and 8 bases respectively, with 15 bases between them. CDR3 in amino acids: CATSRGRQGEKLFF. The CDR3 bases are TGTGCCACCAGCCGAGGGAGGCAGGGGGAAAAACTGTTTTTT.

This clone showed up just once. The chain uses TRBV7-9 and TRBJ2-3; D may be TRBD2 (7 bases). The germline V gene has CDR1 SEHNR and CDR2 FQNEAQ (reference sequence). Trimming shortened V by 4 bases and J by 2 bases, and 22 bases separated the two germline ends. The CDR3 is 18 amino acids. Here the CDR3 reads CASSSRGPKRGYTDTQYF. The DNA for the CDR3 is TGTGCCAGCAGCTCCAGGGGACCGAAGCGGGGATACACAGATACGCAGTATTTT.

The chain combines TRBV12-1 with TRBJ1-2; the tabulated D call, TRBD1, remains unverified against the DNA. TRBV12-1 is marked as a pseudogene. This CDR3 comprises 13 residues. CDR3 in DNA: TGTGCCAGCACGATCACATGCAGGGAAGGCTACACCTTC. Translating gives CASTITCREGYTF.

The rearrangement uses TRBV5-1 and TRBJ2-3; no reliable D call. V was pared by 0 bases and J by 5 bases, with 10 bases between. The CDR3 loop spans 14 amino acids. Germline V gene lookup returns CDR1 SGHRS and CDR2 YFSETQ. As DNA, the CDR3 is TGCGCCAGCAGCTTGGCCACGATTCAAGATACGCAGTATTTT. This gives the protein CASSLATIQDTQYF.

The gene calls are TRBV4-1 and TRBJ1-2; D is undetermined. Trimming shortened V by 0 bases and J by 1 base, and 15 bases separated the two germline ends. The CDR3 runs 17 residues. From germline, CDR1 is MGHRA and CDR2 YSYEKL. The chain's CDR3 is CASSQDRSLRVNYGYTF. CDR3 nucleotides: TGCGCCAGCAGCCAAGATCGGTCCCTTCGGGTTAACTATGGCTACACCTTC.

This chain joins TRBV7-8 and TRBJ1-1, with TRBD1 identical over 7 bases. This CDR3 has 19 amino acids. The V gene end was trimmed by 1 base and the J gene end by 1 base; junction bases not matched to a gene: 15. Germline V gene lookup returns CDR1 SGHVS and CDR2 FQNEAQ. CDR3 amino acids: CASSLDLFADRPRNTEAFF. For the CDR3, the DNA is TGTGCCAGCAGCTTAGACTTATTTGCGGACAGGCCGAGGAACACTGAAGCTTTCTTT.

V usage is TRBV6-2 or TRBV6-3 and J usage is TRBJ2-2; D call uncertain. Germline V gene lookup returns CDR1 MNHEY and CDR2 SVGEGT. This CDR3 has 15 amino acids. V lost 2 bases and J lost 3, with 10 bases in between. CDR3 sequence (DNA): TGTGCCAGCAGTTACGTGACAATTGACACCGGGGAGCTGTTTTTT. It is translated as CASSYVTIDTGELFF.

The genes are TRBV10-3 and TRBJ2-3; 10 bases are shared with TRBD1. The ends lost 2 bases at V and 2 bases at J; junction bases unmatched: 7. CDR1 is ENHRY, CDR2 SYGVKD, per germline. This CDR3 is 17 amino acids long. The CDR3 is CAISEAVGQGPTDTQYF. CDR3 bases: TGTGCCATCAGTGAGGCCGTGGGACAGGGGCCCACAGATACGCAGTATTTT.

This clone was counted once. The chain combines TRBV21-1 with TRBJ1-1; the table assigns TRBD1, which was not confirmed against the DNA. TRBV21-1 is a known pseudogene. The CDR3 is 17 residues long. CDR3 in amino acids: CASRSKVGTGVNTEAFF. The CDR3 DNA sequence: TGTGCCAGCAGAAGCAAAGTAGGGACAGGGGTAAACACTGAAGCTTTCTTT.